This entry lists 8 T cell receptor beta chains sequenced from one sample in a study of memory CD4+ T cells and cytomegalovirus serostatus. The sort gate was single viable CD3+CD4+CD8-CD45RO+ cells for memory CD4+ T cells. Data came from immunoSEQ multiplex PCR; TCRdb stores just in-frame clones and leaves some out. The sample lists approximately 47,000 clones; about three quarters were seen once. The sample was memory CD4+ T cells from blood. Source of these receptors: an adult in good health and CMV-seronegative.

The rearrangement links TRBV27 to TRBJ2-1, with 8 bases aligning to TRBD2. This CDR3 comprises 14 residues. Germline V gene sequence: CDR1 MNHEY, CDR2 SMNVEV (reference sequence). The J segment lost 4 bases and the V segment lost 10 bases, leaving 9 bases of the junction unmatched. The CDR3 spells CAKEAREGYNEQFF. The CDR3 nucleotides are TGTGCCAAAGAGGCCCGGGAGGGTTACAATGAGCAGTTCTTC.

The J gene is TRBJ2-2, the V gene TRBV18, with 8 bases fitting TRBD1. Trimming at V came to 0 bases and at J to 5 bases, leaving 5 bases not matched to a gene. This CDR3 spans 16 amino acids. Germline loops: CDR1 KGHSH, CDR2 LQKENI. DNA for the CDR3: TGTGCCAGCTCACCACCGTTAGACAGGGGAACCGGGGAGCTGTTTTTT. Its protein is CASSPPLDRGTGELFF.

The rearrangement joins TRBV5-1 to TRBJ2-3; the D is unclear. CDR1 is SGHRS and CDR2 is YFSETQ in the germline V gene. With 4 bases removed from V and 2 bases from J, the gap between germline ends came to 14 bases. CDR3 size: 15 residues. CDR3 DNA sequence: TGCGCCAGCAGCCCACCCTCAGGCCTCACAGATACGCAGTATTTT. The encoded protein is CASSPPSGLTDTQYF.

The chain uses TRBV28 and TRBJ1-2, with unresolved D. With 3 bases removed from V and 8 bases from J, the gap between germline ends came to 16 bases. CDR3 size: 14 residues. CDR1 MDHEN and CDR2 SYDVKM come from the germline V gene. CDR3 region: CASSLRSRQKGYTF. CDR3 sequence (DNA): TGTGCCAGCAGTTTGAGGTCGCGGCAGAAAGGCTACACCTTC.

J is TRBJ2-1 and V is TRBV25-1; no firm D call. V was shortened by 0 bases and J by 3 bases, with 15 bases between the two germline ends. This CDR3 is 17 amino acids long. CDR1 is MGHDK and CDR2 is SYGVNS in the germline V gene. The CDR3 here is CASSEYFPDPIYNEQFF. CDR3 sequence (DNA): TGTGCCAGCAGTGAATATTTCCCGGACCCAATCTACAATGAGCAGTTCTTC.

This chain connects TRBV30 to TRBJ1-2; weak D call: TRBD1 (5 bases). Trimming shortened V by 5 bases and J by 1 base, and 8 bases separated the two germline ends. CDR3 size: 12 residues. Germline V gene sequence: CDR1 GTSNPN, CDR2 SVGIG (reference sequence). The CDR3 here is CAWQQVNYGYTF. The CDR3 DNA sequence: TGTGCCTGGCAACAGGTTAACTATGGCTACACCTTC.

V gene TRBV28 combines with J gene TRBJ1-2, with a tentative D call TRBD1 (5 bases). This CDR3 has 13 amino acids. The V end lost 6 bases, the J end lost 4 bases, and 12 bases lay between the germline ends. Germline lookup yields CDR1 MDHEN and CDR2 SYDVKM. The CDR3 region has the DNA TGTGCCAGCAGGTATGGGACGGGCTATGGCTACACCTTC. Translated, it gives CASRYGTGYGYTF.

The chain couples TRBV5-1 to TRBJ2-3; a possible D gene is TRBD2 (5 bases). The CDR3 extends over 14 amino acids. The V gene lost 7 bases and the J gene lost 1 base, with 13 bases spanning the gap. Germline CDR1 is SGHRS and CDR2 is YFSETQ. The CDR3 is CASRGRPGTDTQYF. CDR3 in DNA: TGCGCCAGCCGCGGGCGGCCGGGCACAGATACGCAGTATTTT.